This TCR beta chain was sequenced in a study of T cells after yellow fever vaccination. Per the germline V gene, CDR1 is SSHAT and CDR2 is FNYEAQ (reference sequence). The CDR3 totals 14 residues. Study observations and caveats: In post-booster samples, most primary-vaccination clones reappeared (approximately 96% CD4, over 70% CD8).

TCRdb independently ran MiXCR on the 5' RACE reads; one entry per CDR3 protein. The sample carries around 200,000 distinct CDR3 sequences, approximately 9.9% recorded once. With respect to this clonotype: Its specificity is unknown. The junction differs from germline at one of its ends, possibly a read error.

The chain carries TRBV7-7 and TRBJ2-5; D may be TRBD1 (5 bases). The sequence was collected from a man aged 18 to 35 who received the YFV17D yellow fever vaccine. The sample consisted of CD8+ T cells sorted from PBMCs, taken 15 days after the yellow fever booster vaccination. This CDR3 is CASSLDLREETQYF. The CDR3 DNA reads as TGTGCTAGCAGCTTAGACCTCAGGGAAGAGACCCAGTACTTC.